Listed below are T cell receptor beta chains from one sample, sequenced in a study of CD8 T cells in Susac syndrome. TCRdb re-called the immunoSEQ multiplex PCR reads with MiXCR, one entry per CDR3 protein. The repertoire consists of approximately 190,000 distinct CDR3 sequences, with roughly nine tenths occurring once and the leading ten covering approximately 0.086%. Material for sequencing was CD4+ T cells from PBMCs. The receptors stem from a human donor with Susac syndrome. Each CDR3 is given with its conserved first and last residue. The D gene is left open where the match is weak.

d_gene	v_gene	CDR3aa
TRBD2	TRBV5-1	CASRSLAGGSYEQYF
-	TRBV5-1	CASSLAQNYGYTF
-	TRBV6-1	CASSEVLSSANTIYF
TRBD1	TRBV5-1	CASSPTGTGGRGANVLTF
-	TRBV11-2	CASSLGGNYGYTF
-	TRBV5-1	CASSEGPRNTEAFF
-	TRBV2	CASSLRVDYEQYF
TRBD1	TRBV5-1	CASSMGQGAEQFF
-	TRBV7-2	CASSLVQVQPQHF
TRBD1	TRBV7-2	CASSRDRTQETQYF
TRBD1	TRBV10-3	CATGERYGTGNEKLFF
TRBD1	TRBV20-1	CSANRGGQPQHF
-	TRBV6-2/TRBV6-3	CASSYLTANYGYTF
-	TRBV5-4	CASSAWVDGEQFF
TRBD1	TRBV6-5	CASSKGQGQETQYF
-	TRBV25-1	CASRKGGTASTDTQYF
-	TRBV30	CAWRVPVGEKLFF
TRBD1	TRBV7-9	CASSLPLRGTFNNF
-	TRBV3-1	CASSQVFPDTQYF
TRBD1	TRBV6-5	CASSYSGTGNTEAFF
TRBD1	TRBV24-1	CATSAGGRETQYF
-	TRBV6-6	CASSQGPLTEAFF
-	TRBV30	CAWSRPGANQPQHF
-	TRBV5-4	CASSFGPSTDTQYF
-	TRBV15	CATSLPGPYNSPLHF
-	TRBV5-1	CASSFGNTIYF
TRBD2	TRBV6-2/TRBV6-3	CASSYEAGAYEQYF
-	TRBV28	CASSLTAGFEQYF
-	TRBV10-3	CAISVGGVDEQFF